This T cell receptor beta chain was sequenced in a study of shared clonotypes between healthy human individuals. Points from the study as a whole: With four donors compared, approximately 5% of naive CD4 clonotypes were shared.

This CDR3 contains 13 residues. Germline CDR1 SGHDT, CDR2 YYEEEE. V lost 4 bases to trimming and J lost 8 bases, with 13 bases between them. Assay: immunoSEQ multiplex PCR; the TCRdb copy retains only in-frame clones and omits some. The data contain 2 million to 3 million clones, approximately 94% of them singletons. As concerns this clone: Its antigen is unidentified.

Among the donors, all were Caucasian adults who lived in Nashville, Tennessee. The sequence came from a man aged 18 to 29 in good health. Some clones in this sample may be carry-over from other donors' samples. The rearrangement joins TRBV5-6 to TRBJ2-4; D gene uncertain. Sequencing was done on a sample of naive CD4+ T cells from PBMCs. Subset indicated: CD45RA+ positively selected. This CDR3 reads CASSPLGVDIQYF. CDR3 DNA: TGTGCCAGCAGCCCGCTTGGAGTAGACATTCAGTACTTC.